These 4 T cell receptor beta chains were sequenced from one sample in a study of blood T cell repertoires in COVID-19. Some clones are missing from TCRdb's copy, which holds only in-frame ones; the method was immunoSEQ multiplex PCR. In the table there are roughly 310,000 clones, 75% to 90% of which are singletons. What was sequenced was peripheral blood. These receptors came from a woman in her twenties or thirties with COVID-19, enrolled during active disease.

V and J are TRBV13 and TRBJ1-1; D gene unclear. V shed 5 bases and J shed 4 bases, with 11 bases lying between them. Looked up from germline, CDR1 is PRHDT and CDR2 is FYEKMQ (reference sequence). This CDR3 has 13 amino acids. CDR3 nucleotides: TGTGCCAGCAGCACTAGAAGAGGCACTGAAGCTTTCTTT. It is translated as CASSTRRGTEAFF. The full variable domain, completed using reference TRBV13 and TRBJ1-1, is AAGVIQSPRHLIKEKRETATLKCYPIPRHDTVYWYQQGPGQDPQFLISFYEKMQSDKGSIPDRFSAQQFSDYHSELNMSSLELGDSALYFCASSTRRGTEAFFGQGTRLTVV.

Here the CDR3 reads CSVVRGSSGEQYF. In DNA form, the CDR3 reads TGCAGCGTTGTCAGGGGGTCCTCTGGAGAGCAGTACTTC. The chain is built from TRBV29-1 and TRBJ2-7; TRBD1 matches at 7 bases. Germline CDR1 SQVTM, CDR2 ANQGSEA. V shed 4 bases, J shed 7 bases, and the junction held 10 bases outside the gene matches. This CDR3 region has 13 residues.

This sequence joins TRBV18 and TRBJ1-1; D not resolved. Germline values: CDR1 KGHSH, CDR2 LQKENI. Trimming left V 1 base short and J 6 bases short, with 15 bases between. CDR3 length equals 15 residues. CDR3 sequence (DNA): TGTGCCAGCTCACCACGGGCGTACAGTGAGCCTGAAGCTTTCTTT. Translating gives CASSPRAYSEPEAFF. The whole variable domain, remainder taken from reference TRBV18 and TRBJ1-1, is NAGVMQNPRHLVRRRGQEARLRCSPMKGHSHVYWYRQLPEEGLKFMVYLQKENIIDESGMPKERFSAEFPKEGPSILRIQQVVRGDSAAYFCASSPRAYSEPEAFFGQGTRLTVV.

The CDR3 DNA reads as TGTGCCAGCAGCGCGACAGCCTCTGGGGCCAACGTCCTGACTTTC. It yields the protein CASSATASGANVLTF. This chain uses TRBV9 with TRBJ2-6; D may be TRBD1 (5 bases). Germline V gene data show CDR1 as SGDLS and CDR2 as YYNGEE. The CDR3 extends over 15 amino acids. Deletions cut 3 bases from V and 0 bases from J, with 7 bases between.